This entry lists 3 T cell receptor beta chains sequenced from one sample in a study of blood T cell repertoires in COVID-19 (dated by TCRdb to 2018 to 2020). The protocol used for the library was the immunoSEQ multiplex PCR assay. Sourced from immuneACCESS, this table was stored by TCRdb with only in-frame sequences that have V and J called. A share of the clones is absent; for the studies checked, an unresolved V gene accounts for under half, and the remainder has no known explanation. Counted in this sample were roughly 250,000 clones; 81% of them appeared once. Jointly, the top ten make up just under 3% of the sample. The sample taken for sequencing was peripheral blood. These receptors came from a woman in her sixties with active or convalescent COVID-19.

The chain has TRBV6-4 and TRBJ1-4; weak D call: TRBD1 (5 bases). The V gene's germline CDR1 is MRHNA and CDR2 SNTAGT. This CDR3 has 18 amino acids. Trimming stripped 6 bases from V and 0 bases from J, with 20 bases between. CDR3 loop: CASRGDLLDPATNEKLFF. The CDR3 nucleotides read TGTGCCAGCAGGGGGGACTTACTGGACCCGGCAACTAATGAAAAACTGTTTTTT.

This chain links TRBV19 with TRBJ1-1; D remains ambiguous. Trimming left V 8 bases short and J 5 bases short, with 9 bases between. The CDR3 runs 11 residues. Germline V gene sequence: CDR1 LNHDA, CDR2 SQIVND (reference sequence). The CDR3 reads CASLISTEAFF. CDR3 in DNA: TGTGCCAGTCTAATCTCAACTGAAGCTTTCTTT.

The CDR3 loop reads CSASRTENQPQHF. CDR3 in DNA: TGCAGTGCTAGTAGAACGGAGAATCAGCCCCAGCATTTT. The V gene is TRBV20-1, the J gene TRBJ1-5; D unclear. Trimming pared 3 bases from V and 4 bases from J, leaving 10 bases between. Germline V gene data show CDR1 as DFQATT and CDR2 as SNEGSKA (reference sequence). The CDR3 extends over 13 amino acids.